Listed here are 20 T cell receptor beta chains from one sample, sequenced in a study of CD4 T cells in relation to SARS-CoV-2 and coronaviruses. Produced via immunoSEQ multiplex PCR; TCRdb's table is partial and in-frame only. This sample has under 25,000 clones, with around three quarters found just once. The unexposed donors gave CD4+ T cells in about 2011-2018, prior to COVID-19. After about 10 days of culture, CD4+ T cells were isolated. These receptors lack a known antigen. Material for sequencing was CD4+ T cells from PBMCs, cultured in vitro. The source of these receptors is a human donor in good health.

In this sample, this clone turned up a few times. The rearrangement joins TRBV18 to TRBJ2-1, with 14 bases identical to TRBD2. Looked up from germline, CDR1 is KGHSH and CDR2 is LQKENI. V lost 5 bases, J lost 9 bases, and 6 bases stayed unmatched. This CDR3 is 15 amino acids long. This CDR3 reads CASSSGLAGDSEQFF. CDR3 nucleotides: TGTGCCAGCTCATCGGGACTAGCGGGAGACAGTGAGCAGTTCTTC.

This chain links TRBV19 with TRBJ1-5; a weak D match, TRBD1 (5 bases). CDR1 and CDR2 (germline): LNHDA, SQIVND (reference sequence). V was clipped by 6 bases and J by 2 bases, with 14 bases between them. The CDR3 is 15 amino acids. CDR3 in amino acids: CASSPGRAGNQPQHF. CDR3 nucleotides: TGTGCCAGTAGCCCAGGGAGGGCGGGCAATCAGCCCCAGCATTTT.

This clone was seen a few times. The chain uses TRBV30 and TRBJ2-3; D may be TRBD2 (5 bases). Germline V lookup: CDR1 GTSNPN, CDR2 SVGIG (reference sequence). Trimming shortened V by 1 base and J by 1 base, and 9 bases separated the two germline ends. The CDR3 runs to 14 residues. CDR3 DNA sequence: TGTGCCTGGAGTGGGGAGTTAGGCACAGATACGCAGTATTTT. Translation: CAWSGELGTDTQYF. Full variable domain (remainder filled in from reference TRBV30 and TRBJ2-3): SQTIHQWPATLVQPVGSPLSLECTVEGTSNPNLYWYRQAAGRGLQLLFYSVGIGQISSEVPQNLSASRPQDRQFILSSKKLLLSDSGFYLCAWSGELGTDTQYFGPGTRLTVL.

The chain links TRBV29-1 to TRBJ2-3; D is ambiguous. The CDR3 totals 13 residues. Trimming removed 5 bases at V and 0 bases at J, with 9 bases between. CDR1 is SQVTM and CDR2 is ANQGSEA in the germline V gene. The CDR3 DNA reads TGCAGCGTTCAACCCTCTAGCACAGATACGCAGTATTTT. It codes for CSVQPSSTDTQYF.

The chain is built from TRBV4-2 and TRBJ2-6; D not resolved. Germline CDR1 and CDR2: LGHNA and YNFKEQ. V lost 1 base and J 4 bases, leaving 8 bases between the germline ends. The CDR3 totals 15 residues. In nucleotides, the CDR3 is TGTGCCAGCAGCCAAGCAGGTTCCGGGGCCAACGTCCTGACTTTC. Translated: CASSQAGSGANVLTF.

V gene TRBV3-1 (or the pseudogene TRBV3-2) combines with J gene TRBJ1-1; D gene ambiguous. This CDR3 has 14 residues. V dropped 4 bases and J dropped 4 bases, with 13 bases sitting between them. Germline CDR1 reads LGHDT; CDR2 reads YNNKEL (reference sequence). This chain's CDR3 is CASSRLQGGTEAFF. The CDR3 region has the DNA TGTGCCAGCAGCCGACTTCAAGGCGGCACTGAAGCTTTCTTT.

This clone was found once. The V gene is TRBV9, the J gene TRBJ2-1; TRBD1 might be the D (6 bases). The CDR3 runs 14 residues. Germline V gene sequence: CDR1 SGDLS, CDR2 YYNGEE. The ends were cut back, 4 bases at V and 8 bases at J, with 16 bases in the middle. CDR3 DNA: TGTGCCAGCAGCTCTCTAGGACAGATCCATGAGCAGTTCTTC. Translation: CASSSLGQIHEQFF.

The chain recombines TRBV7-3 with TRBJ1-1; D perhaps matches TRBD1 (5 bases). V lost 5 bases, J lost 4 bases, and 20 bases lay in between. Germline V gene lookup returns CDR1 SGHTA and CDR2 FQGTGA. There are 16 residues in the CDR3. CDR3 in amino acids: CASSLGSDTVATEAFF. The CDR3 DNA reads as TGTGCCAGCAGCCTAGGATCGGACACCGTGGCCACTGAAGCTTTCTTT.

V and J are TRBV6-2 or TRBV6-3 and TRBJ2-1, with TRBD2 identical over 12 bases. The CDR3 loop spans 16 amino acids. Germline assignment: CDR1 MNHEY and CDR2 SVGEGT. Trimming took 2 bases from V and 7 from J; bases not matched to a gene: 6. The CDR3 region is CASSYPTSGSINEQFF. The CDR3 nucleotides read TGTGCCAGCAGTTACCCGACTAGCGGGAGTATAAATGAGCAGTTCTTC.

The genes are TRBV13 and TRBJ2-7; D is ambiguous. CDR1 and CDR2 from the germline V gene are PRHDT and FYEKMQ (reference sequence). The CDR3 length is 12 residues. V was shortened by 2 bases and J by 7 bases, with 9 bases between the two germline ends. CDR3 nucleotides: TGTGCCAGCAGCTTATACCCTGGGGAGCAGTACTTC. Its translation: CASSLYPGEQYF.

This chain connects TRBV14 to TRBJ2-5; 9 positions match TRBD1. The CDR3 extends over 16 amino acids. V was clipped by 4 bases and J by 4 bases; unmatched bases: 10. Germline lookup yields CDR1 SGHDN and CDR2 FVKESK. The CDR3 region is CASSPLEGQGRETQYF. The CDR3 DNA sequence: TGTGCCAGCAGCCCCTTGGAGGGACAGGGCAGAGAGACCCAGTACTTC.

J is TRBJ1-5 and V is TRBV19; 8 nucleotides align to TRBD1. This CDR3 contains 13 residues. The germline gives CDR1 LNHDA, CDR2 SQIVND (reference sequence). The ends lost 9 bases at V and 6 bases at J; junction bases unmatched: 7. This CDR3 reads CASLQGGGQPQHF. The CDR3 DNA is TGTGCCAGCCTACAGGGGGGGGGTCAGCCCCAGCATTTT.

The gene calls are TRBV6-1 and TRBJ2-7; D is unclear. V was cut by 3 bases and J by 7 bases, with 22 bases left in between. CDR3 length equals 16 residues. Germline-derived CDR1 and CDR2 are MNHNS and SASEGT. CDR3 region: CASSEPTRAQTPEQYF. The CDR3 nucleotides are TGTGCCAGCAGTGAGCCGACCCGGGCCCAGACCCCTGAGCAGTACTTC.

This rearrangement joins TRBV18 to TRBJ1-2; 7 bases are shared with TRBD1. The CDR3 spans 13 residues. CDR1 and CDR2 (germline): KGHSH, LQKENI. V trimming: 2 bases; J trimming: 8 bases; junction bases outside the gene matches: 5. The CDR3 region is CASSPNRQGGYTF. CDR3 in DNA: TGTGCCAGCTCACCAAATCGACAGGGCGGCTACACCTTC.

This clone was seen only once. The chain combines TRBV5-3 with TRBJ2-7; D remains ambiguous. TRBV5-3 is labeled an ORF, and its function is uncertain. This CDR3 has 13 amino acids. Deletions cut 0 bases from V and 3 bases from J, with 7 bases between. In DNA form, the CDR3 reads TGTGCCAGAAGCTTGGTTGGAGTCTACGAGCAGTACTTC. It translates to CARSLVGVYEQYF.

In nucleotides, the CDR3 is TGTGCCAGCACCCAGAGGGGACCAAGGCACGAGCAGTACTTC. This sequence encodes CASTQRGPRHEQYF. The chain couples TRBV28 to TRBJ2-7; D might be TRBD1 or TRBD2, each matching 5 bases. The germline gives CDR1 MDHEN, CDR2 SYDVKM. The ends were cut back, 7 bases at V and 5 bases at J, with 18 bases in the middle. The CDR3 consists of 14 residues.

This rearrangement joins TRBV10-3 to TRBJ1-1, with 8 bases matching TRBD1. The germline gives CDR1 ENHRY, CDR2 SYGVKD. The CDR3 is 14 amino acids. V gave up 6 bases and J gave up 0 bases; unmatched junction bases: 3. Written as DNA, the CDR3 is TGTGCCATCAGCCAGGGGGCGGTGAACACTGAAGCTTTCTTT. This gives the protein CAISQGAVNTEAFF.

The chain links TRBV15 to TRBJ1-4; unclear D gene. CDR1 and CDR2 from the germline V gene are LNHNV and YYDKDF (reference sequence). The V end lost 0 bases, the J end lost 2 bases, and 13 bases lay between the germline ends. The CDR3 is 17 amino acids. The CDR3 sequence is CATSREVGLGTNEKLFF. The DNA for the CDR3 is TGTGCCACCAGCAGAGAGGTGGGGTTAGGGACTAATGAAAAACTGTTTTTT.

V gene TRBV5-1 combines with J gene TRBJ2-3, with no clear D. CDR3 length: 10 residues. V gave up 5 bases and J gave up 4 bases, with 2 bases separating them. Germline assignment: CDR1 SGHRS and CDR2 YFSETQ. CDR3 sequence: CASRPDTQYF. The CDR3 DNA reads TGCGCCAGCAGACCAGATACGCAGTATTTT.

The CDR3 DNA reads TGTGCCATCAGTGAGGGGGAACAGGTTCAGGCTTTCTTT. Translated: CAISEGEQVQAFF. The chain employs TRBV10-3 and TRBJ1-1; perhaps TRBD1 as D (5 bases). Looked up from germline, CDR1 is ENHRY and CDR2 is SYGVKD. CDR3 length: 13 amino acids. Trimming removed 2 bases at V and 11 bases at J, with 15 bases between.